This T cell receptor beta chain was observed in a study of shared clonotypes between healthy human individuals. Germline-derived CDR1 and CDR2 are SEHNR and FQNEAQ (reference sequence). V lost 5 bases and J lost 0; bases outside the gene matches: 5. This CDR3 contains 15 residues. Sequencing was performed with immunoSEQ multiplex PCR; in TCRdb, only in-frame clones are kept and a portion is missing. The sample has more than 1.2 million clones, 98% seen once; the top ten hold approximately 0.38%. Every one of the donors was a Caucasian adult that lived in Nashville, Tennessee. The TCR sequence derives from a man aged 25 to 45 in good health. The sequenced sample consisted of naive CD4+ T cells sorted from blood. Subset meaning: CD45RA+ positively selected. This chain joins TRBV7-9 and TRBJ2-7; 9 bases agree with TRBD1. The CDR3 region is CASSHDRGFSYEQYF. DNA for the CDR3: TGTGCCAGCAGCCACGACAGGGGGTTCTCCTACGAGCAGTACTTC.